This T cell receptor (beta chain) was recorded in a study of shared clonotypes between healthy human individuals. The wider study: Each donor's CD8 memory used one plate, CD8 naive two, each CD4 subset three.

V lost 3 bases and J lost 5, with 10 bases in between. The CDR3 is made up of 14 amino acids. Germline-derived CDR1 and CDR2 are LNHDA and SQIVND (reference sequence). Repertoires were generated with immunoSEQ multiplex PCR, while TCRdb's copy carries only in-frame clones and drops some. This table holds approximately 2,000,000 clones, 85% to 95% found once. As concerns this clone: The antigen is not known.

Findings of the study overall: Having only a few donors restricted how much genetic and exposure-history diversity was captured. Naive subsets, compared against memory subsets, generally had larger estimated richness values. Across a handful of donors, naive CD4 shared approximately 4.5%, naive CD8 around 3.5%, memory CD4 roughly 2.4%, memory CD8 roughly 0.37%.

The source material was naive CD4+ T cells from PBMCs. This sample's subset: CD45RA+ positively selected. This sequence joins TRBV19 and TRBJ1-4; D gene uncertain. The clonotype was recovered from a man aged 18 to 35 in good health. Some clones in this sample may be carry-over from other donors' samples. CDR3 amino acids: CASSIARVNEKLFF. The CDR3 DNA sequence: TGTGCCAGTAGTATCGCCAGAGTGAATGAAAAACTGTTTTTT.